This T cell receptor beta chain is drawn from a study of blood T cell repertoires in COVID-19. Study-wide background: T cells, B-cell-depleted T cells, or PBMCs provided the cDNA or gDNA that served as material.

After removal of 4 bases from V and 3 bases from J, the junction contained 16 bases not matched to a gene. Germline CDR1 ENHRY, CDR2 SYGVKD. CDR3 length equals 19 residues. Only in-frame clones appear in the TCRdb table, and some are missing; sequencing was by immunoSEQ multiplex PCR. The sample has 150,000 to 200,000 clones, just over 90% seen once. The chain recombines TRBV10-3 with TRBJ2-3, with TRBD2 identical over 10 bases. The clonotype originates from a man between 18 and 29 years old with COVID-19, enrolled during active disease. Sequences were obtained from peripheral blood. The CDR3 DNA sequence: TGTGCCATCAGTGCACCCGGGGTAGCGGGAGGTTTAGAAACAGATACGCAGTATTTT. Residues: CAISAPGVAGGLETDTQYF.